The sequence of this T cell receptor beta chain was determined in a study of blood T cell repertoires in COVID-19. Study background: Whether acute or convalescent, the COVID-19 samples came from the United States, Italy and Spain. PBMCs, B-cell-depleted T cells, or T cells provided the cDNA or gDNA that made up the material.

Participant ages covered roughly 18 to 89 years across about 25 US areas. Germline V gene lookup returns CDR1 PRHDT and CDR2 FYEKMQ (reference sequence). V shed 5 bases, J shed 7 bases, and the junction held 8 bases outside the gene matches. The length of the CDR3 is 15 residues. Authors' data handling: Nucleated cell counts were estimated from reference gene primer amplification. TCRdb's table, derived via immunoSEQ multiplex PCR, lists solely in-frame clones and lacks some. V, J and clone size are taken as reported in that table, and D and trimming were inferred from the DNA itself. The top ten hold roughly 10% of the sample, which has 390,000 or so clones, approximately 87% seen once.

The rearrangement links TRBV13 to TRBJ1-6, with 7 bases matching TRBD1. Source material: PBMCs or T cells enriched from blood (not recorded which). The receptor was derived from a woman between 45 and 60 years old who had recovered from COVID-19. CDR3 in DNA: TGTGCCAGCAGCACAGGGGTACAGGGAAATTCACCCCTCCACTTT. Translated, it gives CASSTGVQGNSPLHF.